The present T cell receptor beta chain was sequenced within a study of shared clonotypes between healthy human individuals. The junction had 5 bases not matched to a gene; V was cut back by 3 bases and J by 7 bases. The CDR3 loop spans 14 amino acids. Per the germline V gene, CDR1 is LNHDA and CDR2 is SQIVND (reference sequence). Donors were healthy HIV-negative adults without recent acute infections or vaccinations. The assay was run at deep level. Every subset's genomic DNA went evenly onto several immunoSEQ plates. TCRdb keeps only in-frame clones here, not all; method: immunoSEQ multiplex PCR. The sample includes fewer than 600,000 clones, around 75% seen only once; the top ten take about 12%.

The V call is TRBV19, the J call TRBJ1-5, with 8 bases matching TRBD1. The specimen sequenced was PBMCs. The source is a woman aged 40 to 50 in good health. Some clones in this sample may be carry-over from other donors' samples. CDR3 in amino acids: CASSITGGRQPQHF. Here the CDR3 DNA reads TGTGCCAGTAGTATCACAGGGGGAAGGCAGCCCCAGCATTTT.